The subject of this entry is one TCR beta chain. V lost 6 bases to trimming and J lost 3 bases; unmatched junction nucleotides: 8. From germline, CDR1 is SNHLY and CDR2 FYNNEI. The CDR3 sequence is 15 residues long. As handled by the study authors: The authors estimated nucleated cell counts from reference gene primer amplification. Method: immunoSEQ multiplex PCR; TCRdb's copy keeps in-frame clones and lacks some. The V and J calls and clone size are taken from that table; D and trimming were inferred from the DNA. Counted here are hundreds of thousands of clones, roughly 77% occurring once; the ten biggest clones make up 3.3%. The record originates from a study of blood T cell repertoires in COVID-19. About the study: Acute and convalescent COVID-19 specimens originated in the United States, Italy and Spain. PBMCs, B-cell-depleted T cells, or T cells were the source of the cDNA or gDNA that made up the material.

The genes are TRBV2 and TRBJ2-1; TRBD1 matches at 7 bases. The source is a woman aged 80 or older with acute or convalescent COVID-19. Sample: peripheral blood. In DNA, the CDR3 is TGTGCCAGCAGGGCCGGGACAGTTATCTACAATGAGCAGTTCTTC. Its translation: CASRAGTVIYNEQFF.